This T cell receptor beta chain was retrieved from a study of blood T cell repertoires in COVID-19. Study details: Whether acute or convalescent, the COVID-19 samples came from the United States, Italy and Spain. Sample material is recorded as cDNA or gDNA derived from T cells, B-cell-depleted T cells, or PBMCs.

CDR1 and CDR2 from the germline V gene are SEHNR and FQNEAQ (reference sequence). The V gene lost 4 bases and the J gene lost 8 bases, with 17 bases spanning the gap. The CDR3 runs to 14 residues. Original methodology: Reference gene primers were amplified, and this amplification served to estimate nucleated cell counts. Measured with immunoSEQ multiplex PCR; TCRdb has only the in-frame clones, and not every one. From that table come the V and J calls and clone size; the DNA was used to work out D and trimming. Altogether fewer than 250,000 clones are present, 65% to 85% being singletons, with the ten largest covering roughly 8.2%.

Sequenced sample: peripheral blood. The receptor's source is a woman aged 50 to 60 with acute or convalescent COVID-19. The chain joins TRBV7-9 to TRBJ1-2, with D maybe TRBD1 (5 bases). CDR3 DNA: TGTGCCAGCAGCTCCCGGGGGGTAATGGGCGGCTACACCTTC. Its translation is CASSSRGVMGGYTF.